The clone carrying this T cell receptor beta chain has at least ten counts. Antigen unknown. TCRdb used MiXCR to reprocess the 5' RACE reads, holding one entry per CDR3 protein. The sample has approximately 240,000 distinct CDR3 sequences; about 3.5% are singletons. The data stem from a study of T cells after yellow fever vaccination. Study-wide results and caveats: Abundant clonotypes from the bulk population could contaminate FACS-sorted repertoires. In post-booster samples, most primary-vaccination clones reappeared (about 95% CD4, 88% CD8). On re-exposure, the response was weaker but peaked faster, at day 5 versus 15.

V lost 3 bases to trimming and J lost 4 bases, with 16 bases between them. The V gene's germline CDR1 is KGHSH and CDR2 LQKENI. The CDR3 sequence is 15 residues long. V usage is TRBV18 and J usage is TRBJ2-7; D is possibly TRBD2 (7 bases). The specimen was PBMCs, collected 15 days after the yellow fever booster vaccination. The TCR sequence derives from a man younger than 35 who received the YFV17D yellow fever vaccine. CDR3 protein: CASSPSRGGQYEQYF. CDR3 nucleotide sequence: TGTGCCAGCTCACCGTCAAGGGGGGGGCAATACGAGCAGTACTTC.